Presented here are 29 T cell receptor beta chains from one specimen sequenced in a study of blood T cell repertoires in COVID-19. Here immunoSEQ multiplex PCR was the method, and the copy in TCRdb shows in-frame clones only, minus some. Of under 300,000 clones in the sample, about 89% are singletons; the top ten hold over 7.5%. What was sequenced was PBMCs or T cells enriched from blood (not recorded which). The receptors here all came from a man in his forties or fifties who had recovered from COVID-19.

A single count supports this clone. The rearrangement links TRBV5-5 to TRBJ2-2; 9 bases map to TRBD1. Trimming at V came to 0 bases and at J to 1 base, leaving 1 base not matched to a gene. The CDR3 is made up of 16 amino acids. From germline, CDR1 is SGHKS and CDR2 YYEKEE (reference sequence). DNA of the CDR3: TGTGCCAGCAGCTTGGGACAGGGGGTGAACACCGGGGAGCTGTTTTTT. It is translated as CASSLGQGVNTGELFF.

This chain uses TRBV3-1 (or the pseudogene TRBV3-2) with TRBJ2-3; no definite D call. The CDR3 runs to 15 residues. Germline CDR1 LGHDT, CDR2 YNNKEL (reference sequence). The ends were cut back, 4 bases at V and 7 bases at J, with 18 bases in the middle. This CDR3 is CASSPSVARQHTQYF. CDR3 DNA sequence: TGTGCCAGCAGCCCGTCGGTGGCTAGGCAGCATACGCAGTATTTT.

There are a few counts of this clone. The gene calls are TRBV7-3 and TRBJ1-3; D is ambiguous. The CDR3 consists of 14 residues. V shed 6 bases and J shed 3 bases, with 12 bases lying between them. Germline V gene data show CDR1 as SGHTA and CDR2 as FQGTGA. The CDR3 here is CASSPSGGGNTIYF. Written as DNA, the CDR3 is TGTGCCAGCAGTCCCTCCGGTGGTGGAAACACCATATATTTT.

This chain joins TRBV29-1 and TRBJ2-2, with TRBD2 identical over 14 bases. The CDR3 is 14 amino acids. Germline CDR1 and CDR2: SQVTM and ANQGSEA. V was pared by 5 bases and J by 6 bases, with 2 bases of the junction left unmatched. CDR3 protein: CSVTGLAGAGELFF. The CDR3 bases are TGCAGCGTTACGGGACTAGCGGGAGCCGGGGAGCTGTTTTTT.

The chain couples TRBV5-1 to TRBJ1-3; D may be TRBD1 (5 bases). The length of the CDR3 is 14 residues. Per germline, CDR1 SGHRS and CDR2 YFSETQ. Trimming removed 3 bases from V and 0 bases from J, with 7 bases in between. CDR3 DNA sequence: TGCGCCAGCAGCTCAGGGAACTCTGGAAACACCATATATTTT. It yields the protein CASSSGNSGNTIYF.

This clone was recorded only once. This chain connects TRBV28 to TRBJ1-2; 7 bases are a match to TRBD1. CDR1 and CDR2 from the germline V gene are MDHEN and SYDVKM. CDR3 size: 16 residues. V trimming: 6 bases; J trimming: 6 bases; junction bases outside the gene matches: 16. CDR3 residues: CASRGPTGIDWDGYTF. The CDR3 coding sequence is TGTGCCAGCAGGGGACCGACAGGGATCGATTGGGATGGCTACACCTTC.

The chain recombines TRBV7-9 with TRBJ1-2; 8 nucleotides align to TRBD1. CDR1 and CDR2 (germline): SEHNR, FQNEAQ (reference sequence). The CDR3 runs 14 residues. Trimming at V came to 5 bases and at J to 3 bases, leaving 5 bases not matched to a gene. The CDR3: CASSGPGQDYGYTF. For the CDR3, the DNA is TGTGCCAGCAGCGGACCGGGACAGGACTATGGCTACACCTTC.

The chain employs TRBV28 and TRBJ1-2, with 8 nucleotides matching TRBD1. This CDR3 comprises 14 residues. Germline V gene sequence: CDR1 MDHEN, CDR2 SYDVKM. With V trimmed by 3 bases and J by 4 bases, 4 bases remained unmatched. CDR3 sequence reads: CASSFQGAAYGYTF. CDR3 nucleotide sequence: TGTGCCAGCAGTTTCCAGGGGGCGGCCTATGGCTACACCTTC.

V gene TRBV5-1 combines with J gene TRBJ1-2; D may be TRBD1 (6 bases). The CDR3 is 16 amino acids. CDR1 and CDR2 (germline): SGHRS, YFSETQ. Trimming left V 4 bases short and J 0 bases short, with 16 bases between. As DNA, the CDR3 is TGCGCCAGCAGCCCTGATTACAGGGAAACTAACTATGGCTACACCTTC. Encoded protein: CASSPDYRETNYGYTF.

The genes are TRBV9 and TRBJ1-2; TRBD1 aligns across 9 bases. Germline CDR1 and CDR2: SGDLS and YYNGEE. V shed 3 bases, J shed 4 bases, and the junction held 10 bases outside the gene matches. This CDR3 contains 16 residues. The CDR3 reads CASSGLTTGGFYGYTF. CDR3 DNA: TGTGCCAGCAGCGGGTTAACGACAGGGGGATTCTATGGCTACACCTTC.

V and J are TRBV3-1 (or the pseudogene TRBV3-2) and TRBJ1-2; no clear D gene. V lost 4 bases and J lost 8, with 11 bases in between. Germline loops: CDR1 LGHDT, CDR2 YNNKEL (reference sequence). The CDR3 is made up of 12 amino acids. The CDR3 is CASSLRVGGYTF. The CDR3, as DNA: TGTGCCAGCAGCCTCCGGGTAGGCGGCTACACCTTC.

V usage is TRBV6-5 and J usage is TRBJ2-7; 14 bases agree with TRBD2. The length of the CDR3 is 14 residues. From germline, CDR1 is MNHEY and CDR2 SVGAGI. The V and J ends lost 6 bases and 7 bases, in that order; junction bases with no gene match: 5. As DNA, the CDR3 is TGTGCCAGCAGGGGACTAGCGGGGGTTGGGGAGCAGTACTTC. Amino acids: CASRGLAGVGEQYF.

Only one count was recorded for this clone. The chain has TRBV7-3 and TRBJ2-3, with 8 nucleotides matching TRBD2. V shed 0 bases, J shed 1 base, and the junction held 3 bases outside the gene matches. The CDR3 extends over 16 amino acids. Germline V lookup: CDR1 SGHTA, CDR2 FQGTGA. CDR3 bases: TGTGCCAGCAGCTTAACTGGGCGGGAGGGCACAGATACGCAGTATTTT. This encodes CASSLTGREGTDTQYF.

There are many counts of this clone. The J gene is TRBJ1-3, the V gene TRBV3-1 (or the pseudogene TRBV3-2); tentatively, D is TRBD1 (5 bases). The ends were cut back, 4 bases at V and 2 bases at J, with 9 bases in the middle. The CDR3 runs 14 residues. In germline, CDR1 is LGHDT, CDR2 YNNKEL (reference sequence). The CDR3 DNA sequence: TGTGCCAGCAGCCGGGCAGGGACTGGAAACACCATATATTTT. As protein: CASSRAGTGNTIYF.

The chain is built from TRBV7-3 and TRBJ2-1, with 8 bases lining up with TRBD2. The CDR3 totals 18 residues. After removal of 5 bases from V and 4 bases from J, the junction contained 16 bases not matched to a gene. Germline CDR1 reads SGHTA; CDR2 reads FQGTGA. The DNA for the CDR3 is TGTGCCAGCAGCCCACCCTCAGCGGGGGATGGTTTATACAATGAGCAGTTCTTC. As protein: CASSPPSAGDGLYNEQFF.

The chain combines TRBV10-2 with TRBJ2-1, with 9 bases aligning to TRBD2. This CDR3 has 17 amino acids. From germline, CDR1 is WSHSY and CDR2 SAAADI. Trimming cost V 7 bases and J 0 bases; bases outside gene matches: 10. CDR3 amino acids: CASNTPFSGGSYNEQFF. The CDR3 DNA sequence: TGCGCCAGCAATACGCCGTTTAGCGGGGGCTCCTACAATGAGCAGTTCTTC.

The genes are TRBV9 and TRBJ1-3, with TRBD1 matching over 7 bases. J lost 2 bases, V lost 0 bases, and 8 bases had no gene match. This CDR3 contains 17 residues. CDR1 is SGDLS, CDR2 YYNGEE, per germline. The CDR3 loop reads CASSVGQGVLAGNTIYF. CDR3 sequence (DNA): TGTGCCAGCAGCGTAGGGCAGGGGGTTTTAGCTGGAAACACCATATATTTT.

V is TRBV7-2 and J is TRBJ2-7; 8 nucleotides agree with TRBD2. Trimming at V came to 5 bases and at J to 2 bases, leaving 2 bases not matched to a gene. Germline V gene data show CDR1 as SGHTA and CDR2 as FQGNSA. This CDR3 has 13 amino acids. The CDR3 protein is CASSTGGAYEQYF. The CDR3 DNA follows: TGTGCCAGCAGCACGGGGGGGGCCTACGAGCAGTACTTC. Complete variable domain (other parts from reference TRBV7-2 and TRBJ2-7): GAGVSQSPSNKVTEKGKDVELRCDPISGHTALYWYRQSLGQGLEFLIYFQGNSAPDKSGLPSDRFSAERTGGSVSTLTIQRTQQEDSAVYLCASSTGGAYEQYFGPGTRLTVT.

This clone was recorded a few times. The chain links TRBV7-9 to TRBJ2-2, with D perhaps TRBD2 (6 bases). Per the germline V gene, CDR1 is SEHNR and CDR2 is FQNEAQ (reference sequence). With 4 bases removed from V and 6 bases from J, the gap between germline ends came to 15 bases. The CDR3 runs 15 residues. The CDR3 here is CASSSRASVAGELFF. CDR3 nucleotides: TGTGCCAGCAGCTCCCGGGCTAGCGTTGCCGGGGAGCTGTTTTTT.

V usage is TRBV6-5 and J usage is TRBJ2-5; TRBD2 matches 9 bases. The CDR3 runs to 15 residues. Germline trimming cut 10 bases from V and 4 bases from J; bases unmatched to any gene: 13. Germline loops: CDR1 MNHEY, CDR2 SVGAGI. CDR3 protein: CATATSGNFGETQYF. As DNA, the CDR3 is TGTGCCACTGCGACTAGCGGAAACTTCGGAGAGACCCAGTACTTC.

This chain links TRBV3-1 (or the pseudogene TRBV3-2) with TRBJ1-1; D is perhaps TRBD1 (5 bases). This CDR3 comprises 14 residues. V was cut by 3 bases and J by 6 bases, with 14 bases left in between. CDR1 and CDR2 from the germline V gene are LGHDT and YNNKEL (reference sequence). CDR3 DNA sequence: TGTGCCAGCAGCCAGGCTTGGGGGGTCGCTGAAGCTTTCTTT. It codes for CASSQAWGVAEAFF.

This chain links TRBV2 with TRBJ1-5; D perhaps matches TRBD1 (6 bases). CDR3 size: 15 residues. The V end lost 8 bases, the J end lost 1 base, and 15 bases lay between the germline ends. Germline V CDR1 and CDR2: SNHLY, FYNNEI. The CDR3 is CASGSLGGSNQPQHF. DNA of the CDR3: TGTGCCAGCGGGTCGTTAGGGGGAAGCAATCAGCCCCAGCATTTT.

The chain is built from TRBV9 and TRBJ2-3, with 10 bases aligning to TRBD2. The length of the CDR3 is 17 residues. V dropped 1 base and J dropped 5; count of bases not matched to a gene: 10. CDR1 is SGDLS and CDR2 is YYNGEE in the germline V gene. The chain's CDR3 is CASSVTTSGVRIDTQYF. CDR3 nucleotide sequence: TGTGCCAGCAGCGTAACAACTAGCGGGGTGAGGATAGATACGCAGTATTTT.

V gene TRBV6-6 combines with J gene TRBJ2-3; the D is unclear. The CDR3 loop spans 11 amino acids. The V and J ends lost 5 bases and 4 bases respectively, with 4 bases between them. Germline V gives CDR1 MNHNY, CDR2 SVGAGI (reference sequence). The CDR3 reads CASSPSDTQYF. The CDR3 DNA reads TGTGCCAGCAGTCCCTCAGATACGCAGTATTTT.

The V gene is TRBV25-1, the J gene TRBJ1-2, with a tentative D call TRBD1 (5 bases). The CDR3 covers 14 residues. Trimming took off 4 bases at V and 3 bases at J, with 12 bases between the two ends. Germline CDR1 is MGHDK and CDR2 is SYGVNS. DNA of the CDR3: TGTGCCAGCAGTGCTACAGGTCACGACTATGGCTACACCTTC. It translates to CASSATGHDYGYTF.

As regards this clone: Mismatch with germline at one junction end may stem from a read error. The chain links TRBV5-4 to TRBJ1-2; 8 positions agree with TRBD1. The CDR3 has 14 residues. Germline CDR1 reads SGHNT; CDR2 reads YYREEE (reference sequence). The CDR3 DNA reads as TGTGCCAGCAGTTTGGACAGGGACGTATATGGCTACACCTTC. Amino acids: CASSLDRDVYGYTF. The variable domain in full, completed from reference TRBV5-4 and TRBJ1-2, reads ETGVTQSPTHLIKTRGQQVTLRCSSQSGHNTVSWYQQALGQGPQFIFQYYREEENGRGNFPPRFSGLQFPNYSSELNVNALELDDSALYLCASSLDRDVYGYTFGSGTRLTVV.

This clone was observed a few times. The V and J genes are TRBV6-5 and TRBJ2-1; D might be TRBD1 (6 bases). V was shortened by 2 bases and J by 10 bases, with 12 bases between the two germline ends. CDR1 and CDR2 (germline): MNHEY, SVGAGI. This CDR3 comprises 13 residues. The CDR3 DNA is TGTGCCAGCAGTTACAATGTAAGGGGGGAGCAGTTCTTC. It translates to CASSYNVRGEQFF.

The chain is built from TRBV7-2 and TRBJ2-7, with 7 positions matching TRBD1. The J segment lost 8 bases and the V segment lost 5 bases, leaving 18 bases of the junction unmatched. This CDR3 spans 16 amino acids. Germline V gene sequence: CDR1 SGHTA, CDR2 FQGNSA. The CDR3 here is CASSPRTLSGQEQQYF. The CDR3 region has the DNA TGTGCCAGCAGCCCCCGTACATTAAGCGGACAGGAACAGCAGTACTTC.

The CDR3, as DNA: TGTGCCAGCAGCTCACCCCGGGAGGGGGCTGCTGAAGCTTTCTTT. This codes for CASSSPREGAAEAFF. The chain carries TRBV11-3 and TRBJ1-1; 7 nucleotides agree with TRBD1. Germline CDR1 and CDR2: SGHNT and YENEEA. The J segment lost 6 bases and the V segment lost 4 bases, leaving 11 bases of the junction unmatched. This CDR3 has 15 amino acids.